This TCR beta chain was obtained from a study of cytomegalovirus exposure and HLA in healthy donors. Study results and limitations: It was 150 to 200 TCR beta chains that were listed as cytomegalovirus-associated.

Points on this clone: No antigen is known for it.

This CDR3 region has 15 residues. The germline V gene encodes CDR1 SGHVS and CDR2 FQNEAQ. The V end was cut by 1 base, the J end by 2 bases, with 9 bases between. Some clones are missing from TCRdb's copy, which holds only in-frame ones; the method was immunoSEQ multiplex PCR. The sample lists around 63,000 clones; 80% to 90% were seen once. The chain is built from TRBV7-8 and TRBJ2-1, with TRBD1 as a possible D gene (6 bases). The source is a woman between 18 and 29 years old in good health and CMV-seronegative. Specimen: PBMCs. The DNA for the CDR3 is TGTGCCAGCAGCTTAGGGGGACAAACCTACAATGAGCAGTTCTTC. Amino acids: CASSLGGQTYNEQFF.